This T cell receptor (beta chain) appears in the sequencing data of a study of blood T cells in healthy people across ages. As concerns this clonotype: The antigen is undetermined.

Researchers report isolating at least 7 million PBMCs per sample. For the second PCR, which ran for about 6 to 11 cycles, a sample-barcoded 5' primer and a J-beta primer mix were used. Through a template-switch adaptor with 12 random nucleotides, each cDNA molecule received a tag. Each CDR3 protein gets one entry after TCRdb re-called the 5' RACE reads with MiXCR. The data show around 1,800,000 distinct CDR3 sequences, with 39% seen just once and about 23% held by the top ten. Study-wide results and caveats: Long-lived donors exceeded aged donors in naive CD4+ cells and diversity.

CDR1 and CDR2 from the germline V gene are SQVTM and ANQGSEA. The CDR3 contains 13 residues. V dropped 6 bases and J dropped 1 base, with 12 bases sitting between them. The clonotype was recovered from a human donor in good health. Sequencing was done on a sample of blood. The gene calls are TRBV29-1 and TRBJ2-5; D not certain. This CDR3 reads CSVRSRLQETQYF. CDR3 sequence (DNA): TGCAGCGTCCGGTCAAGGCTCCAAGAGACCCAGTACTTC.